These 21 T cell receptor beta chains share one sample of origin, sequenced in a study of control samples from healthy donors and cancer patients. Repertoires were generated with immunoSEQ multiplex PCR, while TCRdb's copy carries only in-frame clones and drops some. The table includes over 100,000 clones, about 90% detected once. Source material: blood. The receptors were gathered from a woman in her forties or fifties in good health.

V gene TRBV6-1 combines with J gene TRBJ1-2; no firm D call. Germline CDR1 reads MNHNS; CDR2 reads SASEGT. The CDR3 runs to 20 residues. V was trimmed by 2 bases and J by 8 bases, leaving 33 bases between them. The DNA of the CDR3 is TGTGCCAGCAGTGAAAGTCTGTCCCGAGCTTCTATATCGGGCCCTGGGGGCTACACCTTC. It translates to CASSESLSRASISGPGGYTF.

The sample holds one count of this clone. V is TRBV5-4 and J is TRBJ2-7; D may match TRBD1 or TRBD2 (5 bases each). This CDR3 comprises 13 residues. In germline, CDR1 is SGHNT, CDR2 YYREEE (reference sequence). V lost 2 bases and J lost 7, with 13 bases in between. CDR3 DNA sequence: TGTGCCAGCAGCTTCCAGGGAGTCGGGGAGCAGTACTTC. Encoded protein: CASSFQGVGEQYF.

The chain uses TRBV7-6 and TRBJ2-7, with 7 positions matching TRBD2. The CDR3 runs 13 residues. V was clipped by 3 bases and J by 7 bases; unmatched bases: 6. CDR1 SGHVS and CDR2 FNYEAQ come from the germline V gene. The DNA of the CDR3 is TGTGCCAGCAGCTTGGGAGGGGCGGGAGAGCAGTACTTC. It translates to CASSLGGAGEQYF.

As DNA, the CDR3 is TGTGCCAGTAGTAAGACTAGCGGGGGGGCCGAGCAGTACTTC. Translating it yields CASSKTSGGAEQYF. V usage is TRBV19 and J usage is TRBJ2-7; 14 bases map to TRBD2. This CDR3 has 14 residues. The germline CDR1 and CDR2 sequences are LNHDA and SQIVND (reference sequence). V shed 4 bases and J 6 bases; nucleotides not matched to a gene: 2.

V gene TRBV2 combines with J gene TRBJ2-2, with a weak D call TRBD2 (6 bases). The CDR3 contains 12 residues. The V end was cut by 4 bases, the J end by 8 bases, with 8 bases between. CDR1 is SNHLY, CDR2 FYNNEI, per germline. CDR3 region: CASSARGGELFF. CDR3 DNA sequence: TGTGCCAGCAGTGCCCGGGGGGGGGAGCTGTTTTTT.

This chain connects TRBV11-2 to TRBJ2-1; D might be TRBD2 (6 bases). In germline, CDR1 is SGHAT, CDR2 FQNNGV. Between the trimmed V and J ends, which lost 5 bases and 7 bases, there was a span of 12 bases. CDR3 length: 13 residues. CDR3 protein: CASSVGSPNEQFF. CDR3 nucleotide sequence: TGTGCCAGCAGCGTCGGGAGTCCGAATGAGCAGTTCTTC.

The chain carries TRBV3-1 (or the pseudogene TRBV3-2) and TRBJ1-2, with D unresolved. The V end lost 0 bases, the J end lost 11 bases, and 10 bases lay between the germline ends. The CDR3 covers 12 residues. In germline, CDR1 is LGHDT, CDR2 YNNKEL (reference sequence). The CDR3 sequence: CASSQDAQRYTF. DNA of the CDR3: TGTGCCAGCAGCCAAGATGCACAGAGATACACCTTC.

The CDR3 sequence: CASSYKGQGGEKLFF. The DNA of the CDR3 is TGTGCCAGCAGCTACAAGGGGCAGGGAGGGGAAAAACTGTTTTTT. This sequence joins TRBV7-9 and TRBJ1-4; TRBD1 is a possible D gene (5 bases). Germline CDR1 SEHNR, CDR2 FQNEAQ (reference sequence). CDR3 length: 15 amino acids. V gave up 4 bases and J gave up 8 bases, with 17 bases separating them.

CDR3 DNA sequence: TGCAGCGTTGAAGATGTACCCGGACACCATCAGGGGGGCTACACCTTC. This translates into CSVEDVPGHHQGGYTF. The chain has TRBV29-1 and TRBJ1-2; D might be TRBD1 (6 bases). Germline-derived CDR1 and CDR2 are SQVTM and ANQGSEA. V lost 0 bases and J 8 bases, leaving 22 bases between the germline ends. This CDR3 comprises 16 residues.

The rearrangement uses TRBV5-1 and TRBJ2-6, with 12 bases lining up with TRBD1. From germline, CDR1 is SGHRS and CDR2 YFSETQ. The J segment lost 2 bases and the V segment lost 4 bases, leaving 4 bases of the junction unmatched. CDR3 length equals 17 residues. The CDR3 region is CASSVGQGAPGANVLTF. CDR3 bases: TGCGCCAGCAGCGTGGGACAGGGGGCGCCTGGGGCCAACGTCCTGACTTTC.

The rearrangement joins TRBV7-9 to TRBJ1-1; 7 bases are a match to TRBD1. The CDR3 is 15 residues long. The V and J ends lost 4 bases and 1 base, in that order; junction bases with no gene match: 6. Germline CDR1 SEHNR, CDR2 FQNEAQ (reference sequence). In nucleotides, the CDR3 is TGTGCCAGCAGCTCCGGGACAGCAAGGAACACTGAAGCTTTCTTT. Amino acid sequence: CASSSGTARNTEAFF.

The V call is TRBV30, the J call TRBJ1-2; no definite D call. Germline assignment: CDR1 GTSNPN and CDR2 SVGIG (reference sequence). This CDR3 spans 13 amino acids. With 0 bases removed from V and 2 bases from J, the gap between germline ends came to 7 bases. Written as DNA, the CDR3 is TGTGCCTGGAGTGTACGTACCAACTATGGCTACACCTTC. As protein: CAWSVRTNYGYTF. The variable domain in full, with the rest retrieved from reference TRBV30 and TRBJ1-2, is SQTIHQWPATLVQPVGSPLSLECTVEGTSNPNLYWYRQAAGRGLQLLFYSVGIGQISSEVPQNLSASRPQDRQFILSSKKLLLSDSGFYLCAWSVRTNYGYTFGSGTRLTVV.

The V and J genes are TRBV7-9 and TRBJ1-4; no definite D call. Trimming stripped 7 bases from V and 7 bases from J, with 16 bases between. Germline V gene lookup returns CDR1 SEHNR and CDR2 FQNEAQ (reference sequence). The CDR3 length is 14 residues. The CDR3 region is CASTSLWASEKLFF. CDR3 nucleotides: TGTGCCAGCACCTCCCTCTGGGCTAGTGAAAAACTGTTTTTT. The whole variable domain, remainder taken from reference TRBV7-9 and TRBJ1-4, is DTGVSQNPRHKITKRGQNVTFRCDPISEHNRLYWYRQTLGQGPEFLTYFQNEAQLEKSRLLSDRFSAERPKGSFSTLEIQRTEQGDSAMYLCASTSLWASEKLFFGSGTQLSVL.

J is TRBJ2-3 and V is TRBV7-9; the D gene is possibly TRBD1 (5 bases). This CDR3 is built from 14 residues. V lost 4 bases to trimming and J lost 2 bases, with 10 bases between them. Germline V CDR1 and CDR2: SEHNR, FQNEAQ (reference sequence). In nucleotides, the CDR3 is TGTGCCAGCAGCTCTCTAGGGGACACAGATACGCAGTATTTT. Translation gives CASSSLGDTDTQYF.

This sequence joins TRBV7-6 and TRBJ2-2; D not resolved. CDR3 length equals 13 residues. V lost 3 bases, J lost 3 bases, and 5 bases lay in between. The V gene's germline CDR1 is SGHVS and CDR2 FNYEAQ. Written as DNA, the CDR3 is TGTGCCAGCAGCTTTTCTGACACCGGGGAGCTGTTTTTT. Protein sequence: CASSFSDTGELFF.

This clone was seen only once. The chain recombines TRBV25-1 with TRBJ2-7; no clear D. Per the germline V gene, CDR1 is MGHDK and CDR2 is SYGVNS. The CDR3 totals 14 residues. V lost 4 bases and J lost 2, with 12 bases in between. The CDR3 loop reads CASSAPIGTYEQYF. The CDR3, as DNA: TGTGCCAGCAGTGCCCCCATAGGGACCTACGAGCAGTACTTC.

With respect to this clone: A junction boundary mismatches the germline segment, possibly from a read error. The V and J genes are TRBV6-5 and TRBJ1-2; no firm D call. The germline V gene encodes CDR1 MNHEY and CDR2 SVGAGI. The CDR3 contains 10 residues. The CDR3 region has the DNA TGTGCCAGCAGGGACCATAGAATCGCCTTC. Translation: CASRDHRIAF.

V and J are TRBV5-1 and TRBJ1-4, with D possibly TRBD1 on 6 matching bases. V gave up 6 bases and J gave up 6 bases, with 18 bases separating them. This CDR3 has 15 residues. Germline V gives CDR1 SGHRS, CDR2 YFSETQ. CDR3 amino acids: CASTSGGLSYEKLFF. Written as DNA, the CDR3 is TGCGCCAGCACTTCCGGGGGGCTCTCGTATGAAAAACTGTTTTTT.

This sequence joins TRBV2 and TRBJ1-6; D ambiguous. Trimming left V 3 bases short and J 9 bases short, with 3 bases between. The CDR3 is made up of 11 amino acids. Germline CDR1 reads SNHLY; CDR2 reads FYNNEI. The CDR3 region is CASSEASPLHF. In DNA form, the CDR3 reads TGTGCCAGCAGTGAGGCTTCACCCCTCCACTTT.

The rearrangement links TRBV19 to TRBJ2-7; TRBD2 matches 7 bases. The CDR3 contains 11 residues. The trim removed 9 bases at V and 7 bases at J, leaving 6 bases unmatched. CDR1 and CDR2 (germline): LNHDA, SQIVND (reference sequence). In nucleotides, the CDR3 is TGTGCCAGCCTGGGGGGGAATGAGCAGTACTTC. Protein: CASLGGNEQYF.

This clone was detected a few times. The chain uses TRBV30 and TRBJ1-2; 8 bases align to TRBD1. This CDR3 is 13 amino acids long. Looked up from germline, CDR1 is GTSNPN and CDR2 is SVGIG (reference sequence). V dropped 7 bases and J dropped 4; count of bases not matched to a gene: 8. The DNA for the CDR3 is TGTGCCTCAGCCAGGGACAGGCCCTATGGCTACACCTTC. It encodes CASARDRPYGYTF.